The 7 T cell receptor beta chains below were found in one sample sequenced in a study of blood T cells in healthy people across ages. The authors ran a second PCR of roughly 6 to 11 cycles using a sample-barcoded 5' primer and a J-beta primer mix. Via MiXCR, TCRdb re-called the 5' RACE reads, giving one row per CDR3 protein. The table shows approximately 800,000 distinct CDR3 sequences, with 25% occurring only once. These data were also filed under a second study, of T cells of mothers and their children.

The sequencing input was blood. These receptors all come from a boy between 10 and 17 years old in good health.

V usage is TRBV9 and J usage is TRBJ2-7; 11 nucleotides line up with TRBD2. With V trimmed by 3 bases and J by 5 bases, 7 bases remained unmatched. Germline-derived CDR1 and CDR2 are SGDLS and YYNGEE. This CDR3 has 15 residues. The CDR3 sequence is CASSDSGRASDEQYF. The CDR3 DNA sequence: TGTGCCAGCAGCGATAGCGGGAGGGCCTCTGACGAGCAGTACTTC.

The chain has TRBV2 and TRBJ2-5, with TRBD2 as a possible D gene (6 bases). Looked up from germline, CDR1 is SNHLY and CDR2 is FYNNEI. The CDR3 consists of 12 residues. V was trimmed by 8 bases and J by 4 bases, leaving 11 bases between them. The CDR3 loop reads CASVGTPETQYF. The CDR3 nucleotides are TGTGCCAGCGTTGGGACTCCAGAGACCCAGTACTTC.

The table lists this clonotype with a few counts. The chain carries TRBV14 and TRBJ2-7; D gene unclear. Germline-derived CDR1 and CDR2 are SGHDN and FVKESK. V dropped 1 base and J dropped 1 base, with 20 bases sitting between them. This CDR3 is built from 18 residues. CDR3 sequence: CASSQGVIGQTLSYEQYF. CDR3 nucleotide sequence: TGTGCCAGCAGCCAAGGGGTAATTGGGCAGACCCTTTCCTACGAGCAGTACTTC.

This clonotype was counted only a few times. The chain employs TRBV9 and TRBJ2-1; 10 positions match TRBD1. The germline gives CDR1 SGDLS, CDR2 YYNGEE. The CDR3 extends over 15 amino acids. J lost 6 bases, V lost 3 bases, and 6 bases had no gene match. The CDR3 nucleotides read TGTGCCAGCAGCGCGGGGACAGGGGCGGGCAATGAGCAGTTCTTC. Translating gives CASSAGTGAGNEQFF.

A few counts support this clonotype. The chain employs TRBV12-3 or TRBV12-4 and TRBJ2-6; D not resolved. V gave up 8 bases and J gave up 3 bases, with 8 bases separating them. This CDR3 is 13 amino acids long. The CDR3: CASQIGGANVLTF. CDR3 nucleotides: TGTGCCAGCCAAATCGGTGGGGCCAACGTCCTGACTTTC.

This clonotype was detected a few times. The chain combines TRBV11-2 with TRBJ2-5; D is perhaps TRBD1 or TRBD2 (5 bases each). Trimming pared 5 bases from V and 4 bases from J, leaving 11 bases between. The length of the CDR3 is 13 residues. Germline CDR1 SGHAT, CDR2 FQNNGV. In DNA form, the CDR3 reads TGTGCCAGCAGCCATCCGGGACGAGAGACCCAGTACTTC. Its translation: CASSHPGRETQYF.

This clonotype was found a few times. The chain combines TRBV7-8 with TRBJ2-7; weak D call: TRBD1 (7 bases). V dropped 5 bases and J dropped 9 bases, with 23 bases sitting between them. In germline, CDR1 is SGHVS, CDR2 FQNEAQ. This CDR3 has 15 residues. Written as DNA, the CDR3 is TGTGCCAGCAGCACCTCGACAGGGAGGTCCCCGATGCAGTACTTC. Amino acid sequence: CASSTSTGRSPMQYF.